The 13 T cell receptor beta chains given below trace back to one sample, sequenced in a study of early T cells in non-severe SARS-CoV-2 infection. TCRdb passed the 5' RACE reads through MiXCR, listing each CDR3 protein once. The sample contains nearly 9,500 distinct CDR3 sequences, around 4.8% of which appear only once. The sequencing sample was made of whole blood. The receptors stem from an adult who was a healthcare worker with PCR-confirmed SARS-CoV-2 infection or an uninfected control (not recorded which).

By sample share, this clonotype is medium-sized. The rearrangement links TRBV7-9 to TRBJ1-3, with D tentatively TRBD1 (6 bases). V lost 0 bases and J 4 bases, leaving 10 bases between the germline ends. The length of the CDR3 is 15 residues. The germline CDR1 and CDR2 sequences are SEHNR and FQNEAQ (reference sequence). The DNA of the CDR3 is TGTGCCAGCAGCTTAGCAACAGGGTTCGGAAACACCATATATTTT. Translation gives CASSLATGFGNTIYF.

This clonotype qualifies as medium-sized (0.01 to 0.1%). The chain joins TRBV18 to TRBJ2-7; 10 positions agree with TRBD2. CDR3 size: 15 residues. From germline, CDR1 is KGHSH and CDR2 LQKENI. The V segment lost 2 bases and the J segment 5 bases; nucleotides outside the gene matches: 6. The CDR3 sequence: CASSPTSGMVDEQYV. The CDR3 nucleotides read TGTGCCAGCTCACCAACTAGCGGGATGGTAGACGAGCAGTACGTC.

By its share, this clonotype is medium-sized. V gene TRBV5-1 combines with J gene TRBJ2-3; no definite D call. Trimming removed 2 bases at V and 5 bases at J, with 6 bases between. The V gene's germline CDR1 is SGHRS and CDR2 YFSETQ. The CDR3 totals 12 residues. Here the CDR3 DNA reads TGCGCCAGCAGCTTATCAGGAGATACGCAGTATTTT. Protein: CASSLSGDTQYF. The full variable domain, its missing parts supplied by reference TRBV5-1 and TRBJ2-3, is KAGVTQTPRYLIKTRGQQVTLSCSPISGHRSVSWYQQTPGQGLQFLFEYFSETQRNKGNFPGRFSGRQFSNSRSEMNVSTLELGDSALYLCASSLSGDTQYFGPGTRLTVL.

By its share, this clonotype is medium-sized. V is TRBV11-2 and J is TRBJ2-7; unclear D gene. The CDR3 is made up of 16 amino acids. In germline, CDR1 is SGHAT, CDR2 FQNNGV. Trimming shortened V by 1 base and J by 2 bases, and 15 bases separated the two germline ends. The CDR3, as DNA: TGTGCCAGCAGCTTAGGGGGTGTGACGAGTCCCTACGAGCAGTACGTC. Translated: CASSLGGVTSPYEQYV.

The chain combines TRBV24-1 with TRBJ2-1, with unresolved D. The germline V gene has CDR1 KGHDR and CDR2 SFDVKD. The ends were cut back, 2 bases at V and 1 base at J, with 11 bases in the middle. The CDR3 extends over 16 amino acids. This CDR3 reads CATSDSRRASYNEQFF. The CDR3 DNA follows: TGTGCCACCAGTGATTCAAGGCGCGCATCCTACAATGAGCAGTTCTTC.

By frequency in the sample, this clonotype is medium-sized. V usage is TRBV27 and J usage is TRBJ2-7; 11 positions agree with TRBD2. V dropped 6 bases and J dropped 4; count of bases not matched to a gene: 5. Looked up from germline, CDR1 is MNHEY and CDR2 is SMNVEV (reference sequence). This CDR3 is 14 amino acids long. The CDR3, as DNA: TGTGCCAGCAGACCGGGACTAGCGGCTTACGAGCAGTACGTC. It translates to CASRPGLAAYEQYV.

This clonotype showed up many times. This chain links TRBV19 with TRBJ2-1; 12 nucleotides line up with TRBD2. V gave up 3 bases and J gave up 4 bases; unmatched junction bases: 10. Per the germline V gene, CDR1 is LNHDA and CDR2 is SQIVND (reference sequence). CDR3 length: 18 residues. The CDR3 is CASSIRTSGELFYNEQFF. The CDR3 nucleotides read TGTGCCAGTAGTATCCGGACTAGCGGGGAGCTCTTTTACAATGAGCAGTTCTTC.

This clonotype is judged medium-sized. This chain's CDR3 is CASSRDSFLQRGLAGGSSYEQYF. The CDR3 coding sequence is TGTGCCAGCAGCAGGGACTCGTTCCTCCAAAGGGGACTAGCGGGAGGTAGCTCCTACGAGCAGTACTTC. The rearrangement uses TRBV28 and TRBJ2-7, with TRBD2 identical over 15 bases. V was pared by 6 bases and J by 0 bases, with 24 bases of the junction left unmatched. This CDR3 is 23 amino acids long. CDR1 MDHEN and CDR2 SYDVKM come from the germline V gene. Using reference TRBV28 and TRBJ2-7 for the parts outside the CDR3, the full variable domain is DVKVTQSSRYLVKRTGEKVFLECVQDMDHENMFWYRQDPGLGLRLIYFSYDVKMKEKGDIPEGYSVSREKKERFSLILESASTNQTSMYLCASSRDSFLQRGLAGGSSYEQYFGPGTRLTVT.

In this sample, this clonotype turned up many times. V gene TRBV28 combines with J gene TRBJ2-5; 8 nucleotides line up with TRBD2. Trimming took 6 bases from V and 3 from J; bases not matched to a gene: 9. The CDR3 totals 15 residues. Per germline, CDR1 MDHEN and CDR2 SYDVKM. CDR3 amino acids: CASSQAGAGEETQYF. The CDR3 DNA is TGTGCCAGCAGCCAAGCGGGAGCGGGGGAAGAGACCCAGTACTTC.

In this sample, this clonotype turned up many times. The chain is built from TRBV3-1 and TRBJ2-1; 9 bases line up with TRBD2. The J segment lost 12 bases and the V segment lost 4 bases, leaving 13 bases of the junction unmatched. The CDR3 has 15 amino acids. Germline loops: CDR1 LGHDT, CDR2 YNNKEL (reference sequence). The CDR3 region has the DNA TGTGCCAGCAGCCTCGGGACTAGCAGGAGGGTTGGGCAGTTCTTC. It codes for CASSLGTSRRVGQFF.

Sample share makes this clonotype medium-sized. The chain carries TRBV2 and TRBJ2-5; D is ambiguous. Trimming removed 2 bases at V and 1 base at J, with 8 bases between. CDR1 is SNHLY and CDR2 is FYNNEI in the germline V gene. The CDR3 spans 14 residues. The CDR3 spells CASSEMGFQETQYF. The CDR3 DNA follows: TGTGCCAGCAGTGAAATGGGTTTCCAAGAGACCCAGTACTTC.

Sample share makes this clonotype medium-sized (0.01 to 0.1%). J is TRBJ2-3 and V is TRBV15; D gene ambiguous. The CDR3 sequence is 11 residues long. Trimming took off 3 bases at V and 6 bases at J, with 4 bases between the two ends. Germline V gene data show CDR1 as LNHNV and CDR2 as YYDKDF (reference sequence). CDR3 residues: CATSSWDTQYF. CDR3 nucleotides: TGTGCCACCAGCAGTTGGGATACGCAGTATTTT.

This sequence joins TRBV5-4 and TRBJ2-1; 7 bases are shared with TRBD2. Trimming removed 3 bases from V and 2 bases from J; junction bases left unmatched: 11. This CDR3 spans 17 amino acids. In germline, CDR1 is SGHNT, CDR2 YYREEE (reference sequence). The CDR3 DNA follows: TGTGCCAGCAGCTCGAAACTAAGGCGGGGGACCTACAATGAGCAGTTCTTC. It codes for CASSSKLRRGTYNEQFF.